This passage covers 17 T cell receptor beta chains from one sample sequenced in a study of blood T cell repertoires in COVID-19. Sequencing was performed with immunoSEQ multiplex PCR; in TCRdb, only in-frame clones are kept and a portion is missing. The sample yields about 200,000 clones, around 91% seen once. The sequenced sample consisted of peripheral blood. The receptors here all came from a man aged 45-65 years with acute or convalescent COVID-19.

This rearrangement joins TRBV27 to TRBJ2-3; the D gene is possibly TRBD1 (5 bases). The CDR3 spans 13 residues. CDR1 is MNHEY, CDR2 SMNVEV, per germline (reference sequence). Trimming took 6 bases from V and 1 from J, leaving 8 bases between them. In nucleotides, the CDR3 is TGTGCCAGCAGCCAACAGGGCACAGATACGCAGTATTTT. Encoded protein: CASSQQGTDTQYF.

This clone was seen only once. This chain links TRBV19 with TRBJ1-4; 9 bases align to TRBD1. With V trimmed by 5 bases and J by 8 bases, 9 bases remained unmatched. The CDR3 has 15 residues. Germline V CDR1 and CDR2: LNHDA, SQIVND (reference sequence). The CDR3 DNA is TGTGCCAGTAGTTCCACAGGGGGCCTTGGCGAAAAACTGTTTTTT. The encoded protein is CASSSTGGLGEKLFF.

The chain joins TRBV20-1 to TRBJ2-7; D gene uncertain. The CDR3 covers 10 residues. V was shortened by 4 bases and J by 13 bases, with 14 bases between the two germline ends. Germline values: CDR1 DFQATT, CDR2 SNEGSKA (reference sequence). The CDR3 DNA follows: TGCAGTGCTACCGACTCGTCTGTATACTTC. Its protein product is CSATDSSVYF.

The genes are TRBV25-1 and TRBJ2-2; 8 bases are a match to TRBD2. The V gene end was trimmed by 4 bases and the J gene end by 4 bases; junction bases not matched to a gene: 2. In germline, CDR1 is MGHDK, CDR2 SYGVNS. This CDR3 spans 14 amino acids. The CDR3 sequence: CASSASGGTGELFF. The CDR3 DNA is TGTGCCAGCAGTGCCAGCGGGGGCACCGGGGAGCTGTTTTTT.

The chain recombines TRBV28 with TRBJ1-4; 12 nucleotides agree with TRBD1. The CDR3 contains 16 residues. After removal of 2 bases from V and 8 bases from J, the junction contained 6 bases not matched to a gene. Germline CDR1 MDHEN, CDR2 SYDVKM. DNA for the CDR3: TGTGCCAGCAGTTTAGGGGGGGACAGGGGGCGCGAAAAACTGTTTTTT. Translating gives CASSLGGDRGREKLFF.

This clone has just a few counts. The CDR3 region has the DNA TGTGCCAGCAGTGACCCCCGGACAGGGGCTAACTATGGCTACACCTTC. This translates into CASSDPRTGANYGYTF. The gene calls are TRBV6-1 and TRBJ1-2, with TRBD1 matching over 9 bases. The CDR3 consists of 16 residues. Germline-derived CDR1 and CDR2 are MNHNS and SASEGT. Trimming took 3 bases from V and 0 from J; bases not matched to a gene: 5.

This chain connects TRBV30 to TRBJ1-5; TRBD1 might be the D (5 bases). The V end was cut by 8 bases, the J end by 3 bases, with 8 bases between. The CDR3 has 11 residues. The germline V gene encodes CDR1 GTSNPN and CDR2 SVGIG (reference sequence). The CDR3 is CAAGDNQPQHF. The CDR3, as DNA: TGTGCCGCGGGGGACAATCAGCCCCAGCATTTT.

V usage is TRBV27 and J usage is TRBJ2-4, with D possibly being TRBD2 (6 bases). CDR1 is MNHEY, CDR2 SMNVEV, per germline (reference sequence). This CDR3 is 15 amino acids long. Trimming removed 4 bases at V and 1 base at J, with 11 bases between. CDR3 in DNA: TGTGCCAGCAGTTACGGGAGAATCGCCAAAAACATTCAGTACTTC. Translated: CASSYGRIAKNIQYF.

The chain recombines TRBV20-1 with TRBJ1-4; 7 nucleotides match TRBD1. CDR3 length equals 15 residues. Germline V gives CDR1 DFQATT, CDR2 SNEGSKA (reference sequence). J gave up 2 bases and V 6 bases, and 9 bases lay outside the gene matches. CDR3 residues: CSASSSTGTNEKLFF. As DNA, the CDR3 is TGCAGTGCCAGTTCCTCGACAGGGACTAATGAAAAACTGTTTTTT.

In this sample, this clone turned up once. The V and J genes are TRBV5-4 and TRBJ2-2; 7 bases align to TRBD2. Germline CDR1 is SGHNT and CDR2 is YYREEE (reference sequence). V lost 4 bases, J lost 4 bases, and 7 bases stayed unmatched. The CDR3 is made up of 15 amino acids. CDR3 nucleotides: TGTGCCAGCAGCGGGGACTATCTTCCCACCGGGGAGCTGTTTTTT. Translation gives CASSGDYLPTGELFF.

V is TRBV4-1 and J is TRBJ2-7; 8 bases fit TRBD2. Trimming cost V 0 bases and J 5 bases; bases outside gene matches: 9. The CDR3 extends over 16 amino acids. The germline gives CDR1 MGHRA, CDR2 YSYEKL. The CDR3 loop reads CASSQDSSSGINEQYF. In DNA, the CDR3 is TGCGCCAGCAGCCAAGATAGTAGTAGCGGGATCAACGAGCAGTACTTC.

The V gene is TRBV19, the J gene TRBJ2-7; the D is unclear. Trimming shortened V by 3 bases and J by 3 bases, and 9 bases separated the two germline ends. The germline CDR1 and CDR2 sequences are LNHDA and SQIVND (reference sequence). CDR3 length equals 13 residues. The CDR3 sequence: CASSMSLDYEQYV. Written as DNA, the CDR3 is TGTGCCAGTAGTATGTCATTAGACTACGAGCAGTACGTC.

The genes are TRBV5-1 and TRBJ2-3, with D unclear. The CDR3 extends over 14 amino acids. V was shortened by 4 bases and J by 3 bases, with 12 bases between the two germline ends. Germline lookup yields CDR1 SGHRS and CDR2 YFSETQ. CDR3 loop: CASSMGALTDTQYF. The CDR3 region has the DNA TGCGCCAGCAGCATGGGCGCTTTGACAGATACGCAGTATTTT.

The chain couples TRBV5-1 to TRBJ2-7, with TRBD2 identical over 10 bases. The CDR3 runs 15 residues. V shed 6 bases, J shed 4 bases, and the junction held 10 bases outside the gene matches. Germline V CDR1 and CDR2: SGHRS, YFSETQ. CDR3 amino acids: CASMRTSGEMYEQYF. CDR3 DNA sequence: TGCGCCAGCATGAGGACTAGCGGCGAGATGTACGAGCAGTACTTC.

The V gene is TRBV6-5, the J gene TRBJ1-6; TRBD1 matches at 9 bases. This CDR3 has 15 amino acids. Per the germline V gene, CDR1 is MNHEY and CDR2 is SVGAGI. Unmatched junction bases numbered 5, after V lost 6 bases and J lost 5 bases. CDR3 protein: CASSLGQGNNSPLHF. The CDR3 DNA follows: TGTGCCAGCAGCCTTGGACAGGGGAATAATTCACCCCTCCACTTT.

The DNA for the CDR3 is TGTGCCAGCAGGAGCCGGGACAGGGGCACAGATACGCAGTATTTT. Encoded protein: CASRSRDRGTDTQYF. This chain uses TRBV6-4 with TRBJ2-3; 9 bases align to TRBD1. The CDR3 sequence is 15 residues long. Germline CDR1 and CDR2: MRHNA and SNTAGT. V lost 6 bases and J lost 1; bases outside the gene matches: 5.

The chain recombines TRBV20-1 with TRBJ2-5; 10 bases agree with TRBD2. Losses at the gene ends were 3 bases for V and 4 bases for J; bases not matched to a gene: 8. This CDR3 contains 15 residues. Germline V gene lookup returns CDR1 DFQATT and CDR2 SNEGSKA (reference sequence). As DNA, the CDR3 is TGCAGTGCTAGTAAACAGCTAGCGGGGGCAGAGACCCAGTACTTC. Translating gives CSASKQLAGAETQYF.